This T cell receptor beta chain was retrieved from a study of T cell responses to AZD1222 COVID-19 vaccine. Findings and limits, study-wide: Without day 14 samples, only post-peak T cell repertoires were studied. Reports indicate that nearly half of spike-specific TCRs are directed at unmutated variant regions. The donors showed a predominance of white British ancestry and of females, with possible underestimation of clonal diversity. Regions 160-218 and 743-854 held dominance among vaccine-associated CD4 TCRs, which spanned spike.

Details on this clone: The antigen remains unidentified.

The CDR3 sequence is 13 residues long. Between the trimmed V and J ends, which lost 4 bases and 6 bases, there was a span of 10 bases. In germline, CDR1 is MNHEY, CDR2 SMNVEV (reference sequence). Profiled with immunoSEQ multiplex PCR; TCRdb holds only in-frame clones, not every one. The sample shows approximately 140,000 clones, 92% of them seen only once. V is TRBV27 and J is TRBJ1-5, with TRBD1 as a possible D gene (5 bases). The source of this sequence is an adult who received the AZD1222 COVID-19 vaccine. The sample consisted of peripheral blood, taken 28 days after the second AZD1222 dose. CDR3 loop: CASSSGGFQPQHF. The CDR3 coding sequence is TGTGCCAGCAGTTCCGGGGGTTTTCAGCCCCAGCATTTT.